This T cell receptor (beta chain) derives from a study of T-cell reconstitution after alpha-beta-depleted transplantation in children. This sample's TCRbeta library carried unique molecular identifier barcodes. One entry per CDR3 protein, called by TCRdb with MiXCR from the PCR reads. This sample has 450,000 to 600,000 distinct CDR3 sequences, with around a third found just once. CDR3 length: 12 amino acids. V shed 4 bases and J shed 4 bases, with 6 bases lying between them. The chain has TRBV12-3 or TRBV12-4 and TRBJ2-3; D unresolved. The starting material was PBMCs from the stem cell graft donor, obtained from the stem cell graft. The sequence was collected from a human donor who donated a stem cell graft to a child with aplastic anemia. CDR3: CASSSESDTQYF. The CDR3 region has the DNA TGTGCCAGCAGTTCTGAGTCAGATACGCAGTATTTT.